The rows below give T cell receptor beta chains drawn from one sample of a study of regulatory T cells. The protocol was immunoSEQ multiplex PCR, while the TCRdb copy is restricted to in-frame clones and leaves out a portion. The data hold roughly 32,000 clones, with approximately 89% observed a single time. The sequenced sample was conventional CD4+ T cells sorted from blood. The receptors originated from a person under 35 with CD3G deficiency. The CDR3 runs from the conserved cysteine through the conserved F or W. D genes are given only for firm matches. Rows may omit the clone size; those that give it use once, few, many or a size class.

TRBJ2-7 | - | - | TRBV6-6 | TGTGCCAGCAGTTACCTATACGAGCAGTACTTC | CASSYLYEQYF
TRBJ1-1 | TRBD1 | few | TRBV5-1 | TGCGCCAGCAGCTCACAGGGGGCGGGCGCTGAAGCTTTCTTT | CASSSQGAGAEAFF
TRBJ2-7 | TRBD1 | - | TRBV5-1 | TGCGCCAGCAGCCCAAGTGGGACAGGGGTCAACGAGCAGTACTTC | CASSPSGTGVNEQYF
TRBJ2-7 | - | once | TRBV6-1 | TGTGCCAGCAGTGGGATGAGAGGAGACTACGAGCAGTACTTC | CASSGMRGDYEQYF
TRBJ2-6 | TRBD1 | - | TRBV6-1 | TGTGCCAGCAGAGCAGACAGGGCTGGGGCCAACGTCCTGACTTTC | CASRADRAGANVLTF
TRBJ2-7 | TRBD1 | - | TRBV28 | TGTGCCAGCAGCTCCCCGGGACAGGCAACCTATTCACAGTACTTC | CASSSPGQATYSQYF
TRBJ2-7 | - | once | TRBV28 | TGTGCCAGCAGTGGGGCCTACGAGCAGTACTTC | CASSGAYEQYF
TRBJ2-7 | TRBD1 | - | TRBV5-1 | TGCGCCAGCAGCTTGCAGGGGGCGCGGTACGAGCAGTACTTC | CASSLQGARYEQYF
TRBJ2-3 | - | - | TRBV6-1 | TGTGCCAGCAGTGCCCAACAGGGCCCAAATACGCAGTATTTT | CASSAQQGPNTQYF
TRBJ2-1 | - | - | TRBV4-1 | TGCGCCAGCAGCCGCGGATCGAGCTCCTACAATGAGCAGTTCTTC | CASSRGSSSYNEQFF
TRBJ1-2 | - | - | TRBV6-6 | TGTGCCAGCAGTATGACAGGTGCCGGCTACACCTTC | CASSMTGAGYTF
TRBJ2-3 | TRBD2 | - | TRBV5-1 | TGCGCCAGCAGCCCTCGGGGGGGCGCAGATACGCAGTATTTT | CASSPRGGADTQYF